A selection of T cell receptor beta chains follows, all from one sample in a study of vaccination effects on CD4 cells after COVID-19. The antigens of these receptors remain unknown. The table came from immunoSEQ multiplex PCR; TCRdb's copy has only in-frame clones and leaves some out. The sample has 45,000 to 55,000 clones, about 70% seen once; the top ten hold 5.5% to 8%. This material consisted of CD4+ T cells from PBMCs cultured without peptide, taken after COVID-19 vaccination. The receptor set was obtained from a human donor who received a COVID-19 vaccine. Each CDR3 is given with its conserved first and last residue. The order of the fields is V gene, CDR3 protein.

TRBV6-4,CASKSDGVGYTF
TRBV7-8,CASSLASSLNTEAFF
TRBV3-1/TRBV3-2,CASSQSGLGGYTF
TRBV10-3,CAISPGRGNTDTQYF
TRBV6-5,CASSYRYTDTQYF
TRBV7-9,CASSVVSGTSGLGTDTQYF
TRBV5-8,CASSPEILRWPQHF
TRBV10-3,CAISESGGGYGYTF
TRBV6-2/TRBV6-3,CASSYFWASGGANTGELFF
TRBV7-9,CASSLGANYEQYF
TRBV2,CASRPQGGIQYF